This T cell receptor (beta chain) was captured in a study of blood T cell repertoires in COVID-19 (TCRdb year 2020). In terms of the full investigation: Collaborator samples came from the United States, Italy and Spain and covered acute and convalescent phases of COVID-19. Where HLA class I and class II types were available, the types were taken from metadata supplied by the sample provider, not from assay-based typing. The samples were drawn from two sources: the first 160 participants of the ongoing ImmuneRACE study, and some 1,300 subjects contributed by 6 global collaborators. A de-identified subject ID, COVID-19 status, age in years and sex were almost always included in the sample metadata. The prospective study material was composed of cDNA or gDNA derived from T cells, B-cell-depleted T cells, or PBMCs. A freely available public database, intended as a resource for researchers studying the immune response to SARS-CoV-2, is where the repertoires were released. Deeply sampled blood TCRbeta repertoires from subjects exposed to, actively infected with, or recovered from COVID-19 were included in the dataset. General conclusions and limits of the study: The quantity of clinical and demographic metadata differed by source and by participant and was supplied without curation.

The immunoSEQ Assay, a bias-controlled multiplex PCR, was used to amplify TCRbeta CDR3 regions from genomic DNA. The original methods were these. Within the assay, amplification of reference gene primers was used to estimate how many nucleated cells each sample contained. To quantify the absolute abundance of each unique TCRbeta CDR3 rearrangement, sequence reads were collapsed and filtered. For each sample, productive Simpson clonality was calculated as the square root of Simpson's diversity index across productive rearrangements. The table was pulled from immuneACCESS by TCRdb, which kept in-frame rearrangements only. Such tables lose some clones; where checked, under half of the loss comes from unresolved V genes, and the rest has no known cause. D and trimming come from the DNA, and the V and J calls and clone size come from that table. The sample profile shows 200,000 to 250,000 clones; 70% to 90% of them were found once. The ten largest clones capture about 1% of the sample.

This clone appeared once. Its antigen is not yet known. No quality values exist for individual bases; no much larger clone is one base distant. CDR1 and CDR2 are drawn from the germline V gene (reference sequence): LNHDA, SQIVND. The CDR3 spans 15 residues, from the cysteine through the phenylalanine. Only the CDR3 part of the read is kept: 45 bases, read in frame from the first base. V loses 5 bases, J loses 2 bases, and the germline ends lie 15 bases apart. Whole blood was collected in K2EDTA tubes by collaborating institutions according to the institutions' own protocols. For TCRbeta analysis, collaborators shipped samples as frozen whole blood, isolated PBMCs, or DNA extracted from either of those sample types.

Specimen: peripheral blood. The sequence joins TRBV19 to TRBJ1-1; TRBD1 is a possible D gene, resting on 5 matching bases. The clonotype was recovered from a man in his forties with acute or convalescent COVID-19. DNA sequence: TGTGCCAGTAGTTCTACGGGGGAGACAAACACTGAAGCTTTCTTT. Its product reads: CASSSTGETNTEAFF.